This T cell receptor (beta chain) was obtained from a study of spatial heterogeneity in lung cancer (dated by TCRdb to between 2017 and 2020). The study in broad terms: Samples were obtained from about 75 patients with early-stage, untreated non-small cell lung cancer from the lung TRACERx cohort. Follow-up PBMC samples were sequenced whenever available, and the median time to follow-up was 2 to 3 years after resection. More beta-chain than alpha-chain transcripts were consistently detected, likely reflecting higher beta-chain transcript abundance. In the raw uncorrected reads, each unique combination of TCR and UMI appeared on average more than ten times. In non-small cell lung cancer, the study quantitatively compared TCR alpha and beta repertoires across several tumor regions, matched nontumor lung, and blood. Nonsynonymous mutation counts, determined by whole-exome sequencing of tumor tissue, were related to features of the TCR repertoire. At surgery, some 220 tumor regions, 64 matched nontumor lung samples and 45 to 60 PBMC samples were TCR-sequenced for both alpha and beta chains.

Per the publication, the time point label means: blood at routine non-recurrence follow-up after resection. For TCR sequencing, whole RNA was extracted from tumor and nontumor lung tissue, or from cryopreserved PBMC samples, and no cell sorting was done. A patient was chosen for TCR sequencing only when enough RNA was available from at least two tumor regions. The library came from 5' RACE. The reads were generated on a NextSeq 500. In the TCR library protocol, a unique molecular identifier was attached to each TCR cDNA molecule so that PCR and sequencing errors could be corrected. Processing in the source paper ran as follows. Decombinator tools were used for TCR identification, UMI-based error correction and CDR3 extraction. Expanded TCRs were defined as those above a frequency of 2 per 1,000, corresponding to the top 1% of the tumor frequency distribution. Renyi diversity was computed with the R vegan package after each repertoire had been subsampled 100 times to 5,000 TCRs. CDR3 similarity networks were built from amino acid triplet string-kernel similarity, with CDR3s being connected when pairwise similarity was above 0.82. TCRdb redid the processing of the public reads, applying fastp at Q25 and MiXCR, and retained in-frame beta chains. Identical CDR3 protein sequences are pooled into one entry, listed with their most common genes and DNA. The authors' filters were not applied to this entry. Present in this sample are about 120,000 distinct CDR3 sequences, 9% to 15% of which were seen just once. The biggest ten clones account for around a sixth of the sample.

Unmatched junction bases come to 20, with V trimmed by 4 bases and J by 7 bases. The germline V gene yields SGHRS for CDR1 and YFSETQ for CDR2. The CDR3 runs 18 amino acids, cysteine and phenylalanine included. The DNA shown is the 54-base CDR3, in frame from base 1. Here is what the overall study found, with its caveats: Ubiquitous expanded tumor TCRs showed up in blood more often at tumor resection than at routine follow-up. Additional single-cell paired TCR alpha and beta sequencing was considered necessary to confirm, at a functional level, the hypothesis that regional TCRs recognize regional mutations. Comparisons of baseline and follow-up blood repertoires included only approximately 13 patients.

A note on this clonotype: It has no known antigen specificity. No base quality values were provided; no much bigger clone lies one nucleotide off.

This receptor was taken from a male donor with early-stage non-small cell lung cancer. The specimen comprised PBMCs, sampled at follow-up. The chain is assembled from TRBV5-1 and TRBJ2-1; 7 bases in the junction line up with TRBD2. The CDR3 region has the sequence CASSHIANIGGLGNEQFF. At the DNA level, the sequence is TGCGCCAGCAGCCACATTGCAAATATCGGGGGGTTAGGTAATGAGCAGTTCTTC.